Presented here are 2 T cell receptor beta chains from one specimen sequenced in a study of blood T cell repertoires in COVID-19. TCRdb keeps only in-frame clones here, not all; method: immunoSEQ multiplex PCR. The table records around 120,000 clones, under 80% of them present only once. What was sequenced was peripheral blood. The receptors stem from a man in his sixties or seventies with acute or convalescent COVID-19.

This clone was picked up one time. The V gene is TRBV19, the J gene TRBJ1-5; D is ambiguous. This CDR3 has 15 amino acids. The germline V gene has CDR1 LNHDA and CDR2 SQIVND (reference sequence). The ends were cut back, 5 bases at V and 0 bases at J, with 11 bases in the middle. CDR3 coding DNA: TGTGCCAGTAGTCTGGGGAGGTATAGCAATCAGCCCCAGCATTTT. This codes for CASSLGRYSNQPQHF.

The chain couples TRBV5-4 to TRBJ1-6; TRBD1 matches at 7 bases. The CDR3 extends over 15 amino acids. Germline trimming cut 3 bases from V and 6 bases from J; bases unmatched to any gene: 6. CDR1 and CDR2 from the germline V gene are SGHNT and YYREEE (reference sequence). CDR3 bases: TGTGCCAGCAGCTCACTGACAGGGACTAATTCACCCCTCCACTTT. This translates into CASSSLTGTNSPLHF.